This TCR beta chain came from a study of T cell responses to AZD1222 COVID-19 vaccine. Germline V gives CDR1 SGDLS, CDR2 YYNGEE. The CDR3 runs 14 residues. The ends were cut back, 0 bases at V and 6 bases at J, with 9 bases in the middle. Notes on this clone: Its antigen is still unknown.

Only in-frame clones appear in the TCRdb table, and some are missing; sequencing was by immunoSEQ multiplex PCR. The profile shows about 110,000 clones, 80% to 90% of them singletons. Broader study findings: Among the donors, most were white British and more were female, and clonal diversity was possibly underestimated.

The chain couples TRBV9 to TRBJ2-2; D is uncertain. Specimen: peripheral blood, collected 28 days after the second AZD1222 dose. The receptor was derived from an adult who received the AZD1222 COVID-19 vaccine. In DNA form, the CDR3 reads TGTGCCAGCAGCGTAGGACCACCCGCCGGGGAGCTGTTTTTT. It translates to CASSVGPPAGELFF.